This TCR beta chain was obtained from a study of cytomegalovirus exposure and HLA in healthy donors. As for the study in general: About 84% of 398 genotyped donors fell in the Caucasian-associated ancestry cluster.

The study ran its PCR with 60 Vbeta and 13 Jbeta primers. Measured with immunoSEQ multiplex PCR; TCRdb has only the in-frame clones, and not every one. This sample has about 150,000 clones; around 75% occur once, and the top ten carry 3.5% to 4.5%. Whole-study findings and limits: Being indistinguishable, some V segments were excluded, TRBV6-2 and TRBV6-3 among them. A link between a missense DCLRE1C variant and TCR beta V- and J-gene trimming emerged from a later analysis.

This CDR3 is built from 14 residues. CDR1 and CDR2 from the germline V gene are SGHNT and YYREEE (reference sequence). Trimming took 4 bases from V and 2 from J, leaving 10 bases between them. No record exists of this donor's CMV serostatus. This clone was picked up one time. Its antigen is as yet unknown. The specimen was PBMCs. The rearrangement uses TRBV5-4 and TRBJ2-1; a possible D gene is TRBD1 (6 bases). The receptor's source is a human donor in good health. CDR3 bases: TGTGCCAGCAGCCCCCAGGGGACCTACAATGAGCAGTTCTTC. It specifies CASSPQGTYNEQFF.